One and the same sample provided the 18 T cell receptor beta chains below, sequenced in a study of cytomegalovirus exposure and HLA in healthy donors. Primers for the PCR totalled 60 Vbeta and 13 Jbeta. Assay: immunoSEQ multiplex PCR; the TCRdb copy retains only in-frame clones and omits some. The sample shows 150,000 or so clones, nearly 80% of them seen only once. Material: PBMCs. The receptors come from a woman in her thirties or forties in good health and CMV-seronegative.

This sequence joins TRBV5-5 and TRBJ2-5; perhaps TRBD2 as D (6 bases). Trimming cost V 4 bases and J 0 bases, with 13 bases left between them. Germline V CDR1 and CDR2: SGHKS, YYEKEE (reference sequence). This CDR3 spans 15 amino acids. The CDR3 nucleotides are TGTGCCAGCAGCGGCGGGGCAGAGTACCAAGAGACCCAGTACTTC. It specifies CASSGGAEYQETQYF.

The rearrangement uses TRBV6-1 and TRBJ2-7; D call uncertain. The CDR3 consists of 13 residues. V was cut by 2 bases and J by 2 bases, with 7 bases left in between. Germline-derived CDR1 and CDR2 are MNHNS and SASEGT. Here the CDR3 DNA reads TGTGCCAGCAGTGAACAGTCTGCCTACGAGCAGTACTTC. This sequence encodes CASSEQSAYEQYF.

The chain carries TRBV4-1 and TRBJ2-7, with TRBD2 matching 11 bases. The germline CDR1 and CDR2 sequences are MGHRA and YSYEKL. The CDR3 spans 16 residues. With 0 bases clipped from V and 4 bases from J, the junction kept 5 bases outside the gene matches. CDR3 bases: TGCGCCAGCAGCCAAGAGTCTAGCGGGGGGCAATACGAGCAGTACTTC. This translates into CASSQESSGGQYEQYF.

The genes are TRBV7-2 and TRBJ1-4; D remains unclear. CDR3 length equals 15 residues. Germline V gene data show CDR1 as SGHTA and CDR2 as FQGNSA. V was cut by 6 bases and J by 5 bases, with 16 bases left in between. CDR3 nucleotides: TGTGCCAGCAGAAAAACGGGGTTCCCAAATGAAAAACTGTTTTTT. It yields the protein CASRKTGFPNEKLFF.

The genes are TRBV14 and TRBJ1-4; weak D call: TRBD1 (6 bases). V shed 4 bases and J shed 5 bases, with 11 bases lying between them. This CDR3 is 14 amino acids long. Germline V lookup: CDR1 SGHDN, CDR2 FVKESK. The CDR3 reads CASSRRTENEKLFF. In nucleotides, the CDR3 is TGTGCCAGCAGCCGCAGGACAGAAAATGAAAAACTGTTTTTT.

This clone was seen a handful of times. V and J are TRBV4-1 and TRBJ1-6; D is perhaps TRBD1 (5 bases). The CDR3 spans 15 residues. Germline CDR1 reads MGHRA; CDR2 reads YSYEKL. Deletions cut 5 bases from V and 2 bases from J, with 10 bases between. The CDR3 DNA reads TGCGCCAGCAGCTCCCGGGGGACCTATAATTCACCCCTCCACTTT. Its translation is CASSSRGTYNSPLHF.

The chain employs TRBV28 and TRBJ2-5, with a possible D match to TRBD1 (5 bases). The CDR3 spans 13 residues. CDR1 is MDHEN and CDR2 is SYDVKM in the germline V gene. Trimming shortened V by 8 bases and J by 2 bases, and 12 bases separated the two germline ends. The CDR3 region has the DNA TGTGCCAGCTTAGGGGATTTACAAGAGACCCAGTACTTC. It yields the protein CASLGDLQETQYF.

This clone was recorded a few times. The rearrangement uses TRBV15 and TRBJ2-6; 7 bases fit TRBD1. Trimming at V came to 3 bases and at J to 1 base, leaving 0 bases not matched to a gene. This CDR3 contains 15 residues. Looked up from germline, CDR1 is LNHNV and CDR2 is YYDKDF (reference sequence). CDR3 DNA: TGTGCCACCAGCAGGACAGGGTCTGGGGCCAACGTCCTGACTTTC. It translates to CATSRTGSGANVLTF.

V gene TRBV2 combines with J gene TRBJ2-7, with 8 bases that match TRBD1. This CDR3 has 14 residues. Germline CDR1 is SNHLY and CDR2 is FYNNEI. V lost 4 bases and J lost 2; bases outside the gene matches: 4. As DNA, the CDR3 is TGTGCCAGCAGTGGGACAGGGAGTACCTACGAGCAGTACTTC. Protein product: CASSGTGSTYEQYF.

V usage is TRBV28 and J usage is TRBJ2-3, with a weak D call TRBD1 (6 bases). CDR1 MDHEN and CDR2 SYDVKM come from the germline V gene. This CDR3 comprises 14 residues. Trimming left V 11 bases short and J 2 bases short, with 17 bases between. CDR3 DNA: TGTGCCTGTGGTCGCAGGGGTCCCACAGATACGCAGTATTTT. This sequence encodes CACGRRGPTDTQYF. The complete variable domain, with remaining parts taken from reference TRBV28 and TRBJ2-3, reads DVKVTQSSRYLVKRTGEKVFLECVQDMDHENMFWYRQDPGLGLRLIYFSYDVKMKEKGDIPEGYSVSREKKERFSLILESASTNQTSMYLCACGRRGPTDTQYFGPGTRLTVL.

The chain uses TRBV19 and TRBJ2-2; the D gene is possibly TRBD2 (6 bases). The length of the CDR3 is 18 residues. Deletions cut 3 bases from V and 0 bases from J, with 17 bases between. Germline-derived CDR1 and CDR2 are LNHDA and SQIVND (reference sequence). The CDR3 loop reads CASSMSGRLRPNTGELFF. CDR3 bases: TGTGCCAGTAGTATGTCAGGGAGGTTAAGGCCGAACACCGGGGAGCTGTTTTTT.

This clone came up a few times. CDR3 sequence reads: CASSLASGPPGLVSNEQFF. The CDR3 region has the DNA TGTGCCAGCAGCTTAGCGTCGGGCCCCCCGGGACTAGTATCGAATGAGCAGTTCTTC. The chain combines TRBV7-6 with TRBJ2-1; 8 bases agree with TRBD2. Per germline, CDR1 SGHVS and CDR2 FNYEAQ. After removal of 0 bases from V and 7 bases from J, the junction contained 17 bases not matched to a gene. This CDR3 has 19 residues.

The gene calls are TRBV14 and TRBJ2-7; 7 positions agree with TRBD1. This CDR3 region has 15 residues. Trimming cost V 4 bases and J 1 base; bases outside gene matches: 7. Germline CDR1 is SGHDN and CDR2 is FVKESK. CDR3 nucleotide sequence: TGTGCCAGCAGCCCCCGGGACAGTCCTTCCTACGAGCAGTACTTC. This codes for CASSPRDSPSYEQYF. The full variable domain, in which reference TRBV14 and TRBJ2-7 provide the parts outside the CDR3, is EAGVTQFPSHSVIEKGQTVTLRCDPISGHDNLYWYRRVMGKEIKFLLHFVKESKQDESGMPNNRFLAERTGGTYSTLKVQPAELEDSGVYFCASSPRDSPSYEQYFGPGTRLTVT.

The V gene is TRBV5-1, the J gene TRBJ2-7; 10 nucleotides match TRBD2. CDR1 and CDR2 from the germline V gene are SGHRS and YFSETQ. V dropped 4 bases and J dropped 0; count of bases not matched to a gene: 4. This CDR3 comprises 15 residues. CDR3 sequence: CASSLVAGGSYEQYF. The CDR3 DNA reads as TGCGCCAGCAGCCTGGTAGCGGGGGGCTCCTACGAGCAGTACTTC.

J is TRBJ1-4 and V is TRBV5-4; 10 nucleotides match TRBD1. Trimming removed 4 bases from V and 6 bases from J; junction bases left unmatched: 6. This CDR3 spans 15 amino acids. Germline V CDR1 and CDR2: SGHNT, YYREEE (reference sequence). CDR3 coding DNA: TGTGCCAGCAGCGCCGGGACAGGGGTATATGAAAAACTGTTTTTT. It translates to CASSAGTGVYEKLFF. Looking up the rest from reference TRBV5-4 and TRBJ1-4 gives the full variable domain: ETGVTQSPTHLIKTRGQQVTLRCSSQSGHNTVSWYQQALGQGPQFIFQYYREEENGRGNFPPRFSGLQFPNYSSELNVNALELDDSALYLCASSAGTGVYEKLFFGSGTQLSVL.

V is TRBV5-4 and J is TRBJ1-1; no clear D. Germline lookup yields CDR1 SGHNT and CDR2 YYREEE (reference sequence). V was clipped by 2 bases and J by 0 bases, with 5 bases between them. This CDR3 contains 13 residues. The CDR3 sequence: CASSFFVNTEAFF. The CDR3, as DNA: TGTGCCAGCAGCTTCTTCGTGAACACTGAAGCTTTCTTT.

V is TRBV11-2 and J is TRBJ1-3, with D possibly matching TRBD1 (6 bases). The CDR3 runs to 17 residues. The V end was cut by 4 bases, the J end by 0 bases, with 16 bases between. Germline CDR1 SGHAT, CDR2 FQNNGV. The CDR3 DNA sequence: TGTGCCAGCAGCTCTAGACCGGGACAAAGCTCTGGAAACACCATATATTTT. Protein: CASSSRPGQSSGNTIYF.

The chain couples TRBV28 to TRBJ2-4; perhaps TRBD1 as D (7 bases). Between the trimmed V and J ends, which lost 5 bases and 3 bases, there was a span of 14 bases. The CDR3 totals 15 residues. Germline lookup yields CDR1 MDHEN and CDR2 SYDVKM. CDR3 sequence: CASSGQGGVKNIQYF. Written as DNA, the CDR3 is TGTGCCAGCAGTGGGCAGGGGGGCGTCAAAAACATTCAGTACTTC.